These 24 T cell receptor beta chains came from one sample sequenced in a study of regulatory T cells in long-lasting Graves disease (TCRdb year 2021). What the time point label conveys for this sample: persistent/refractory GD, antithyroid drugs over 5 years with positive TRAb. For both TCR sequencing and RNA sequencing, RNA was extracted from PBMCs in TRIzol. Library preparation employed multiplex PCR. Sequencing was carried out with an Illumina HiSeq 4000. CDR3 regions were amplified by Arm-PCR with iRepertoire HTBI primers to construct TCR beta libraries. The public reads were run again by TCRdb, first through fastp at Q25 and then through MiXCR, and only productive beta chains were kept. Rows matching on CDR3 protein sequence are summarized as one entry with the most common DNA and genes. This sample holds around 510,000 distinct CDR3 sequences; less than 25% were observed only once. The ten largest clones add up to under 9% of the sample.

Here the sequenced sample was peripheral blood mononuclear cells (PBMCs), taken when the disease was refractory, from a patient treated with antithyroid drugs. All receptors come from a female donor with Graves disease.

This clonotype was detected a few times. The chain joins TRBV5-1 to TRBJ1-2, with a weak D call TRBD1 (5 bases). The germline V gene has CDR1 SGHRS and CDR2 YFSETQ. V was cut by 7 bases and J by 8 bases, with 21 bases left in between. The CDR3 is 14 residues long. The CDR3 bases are TGCGCCAGCTCCATTGGAGGGGTCGCTAGAGGCTACACCTTC. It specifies CASSIGGVARGYTF.

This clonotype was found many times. CDR3 nucleotides: TGTGCCAGCAGTGTTGAGACTAGCGGTACGGATGAATACTTC. Translated: CASSVETSGTDEYF. The V and J genes are TRBV28 and TRBJ2-7; 9 bases are shared with TRBD2. Trimming took 5 bases from V and 13 from J; bases not matched to a gene: 15. CDR3 length: 14 residues. Germline CDR1 reads MDHEN; CDR2 reads SYDVKM. The full variable domain, in which reference TRBV28 and TRBJ2-7 provide the parts outside the CDR3, is DVKVTQSSRYLVKRTGEKVFLECVQDMDHENMFWYRQDPGLGLRLIYFSYDVKMKEKGDIPEGYSVSREKKERFSLILESASTNQTSMYLCASSVETSGTDEYFGPGTRLTVT.

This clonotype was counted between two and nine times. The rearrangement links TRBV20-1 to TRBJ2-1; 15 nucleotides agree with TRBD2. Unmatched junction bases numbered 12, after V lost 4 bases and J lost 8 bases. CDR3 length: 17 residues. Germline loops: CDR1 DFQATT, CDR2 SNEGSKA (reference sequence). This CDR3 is CSATDATGLAGGYEQFF. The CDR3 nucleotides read TGCAGTGCTACAGACGCAACCGGACTAGCGGGAGGGTATGAGCAGTTCTTC.

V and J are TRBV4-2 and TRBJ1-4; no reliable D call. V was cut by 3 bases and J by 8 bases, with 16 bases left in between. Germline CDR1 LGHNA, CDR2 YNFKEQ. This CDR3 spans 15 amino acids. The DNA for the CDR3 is TGTGCCAGCAGCCAGGGCCCGGACGGAATGGAAAAACTGTTTTTT. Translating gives CASSQGPDGMEKLFF.

CDR3 DNA sequence: TGCAGCGTTGAGAGCGGACAGGGGGCTTGGACTGAAGCTTTCTTT. This translates into CSVESGQGAWTEAFF. The chain joins TRBV29-1 to TRBJ1-1, with 11 bases identical to TRBD1. The germline V gene has CDR1 SQVTM and CDR2 ANQGSEA. The CDR3 totals 15 residues. V trimming: 3 bases; J trimming: 5 bases; junction bases outside the gene matches: 8.

The CDR3 sequence is CSARDAPLGGYTF. The CDR3 DNA is TGCAGTGCTAGAGACGCACCTCTAGGGGGCTACACCTTC. The V and J genes are TRBV20-1 and TRBJ1-2, with D uncertain. The CDR3 loop spans 13 amino acids. Trimming removed 0 bases at V and 8 bases at J, with 13 bases between. The germline gives CDR1 DFQATT, CDR2 SNEGSKA (reference sequence).

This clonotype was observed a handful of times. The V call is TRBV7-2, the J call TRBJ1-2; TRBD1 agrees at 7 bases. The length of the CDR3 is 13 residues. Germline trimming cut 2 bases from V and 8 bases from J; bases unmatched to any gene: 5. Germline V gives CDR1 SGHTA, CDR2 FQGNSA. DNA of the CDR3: TGTGCCAGCAGCTTACTTGGCAGGGGGGGCTACACCTTC. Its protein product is CASSLLGRGGYTF.

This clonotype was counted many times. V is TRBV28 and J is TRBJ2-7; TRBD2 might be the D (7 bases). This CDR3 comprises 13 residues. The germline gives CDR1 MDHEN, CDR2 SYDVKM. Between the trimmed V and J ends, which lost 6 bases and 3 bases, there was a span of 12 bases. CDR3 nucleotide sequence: TGTGCCAGCAGCCGGGGGGCACTCTACGAGCAGTACTTC. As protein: CASSRGALYEQYF.

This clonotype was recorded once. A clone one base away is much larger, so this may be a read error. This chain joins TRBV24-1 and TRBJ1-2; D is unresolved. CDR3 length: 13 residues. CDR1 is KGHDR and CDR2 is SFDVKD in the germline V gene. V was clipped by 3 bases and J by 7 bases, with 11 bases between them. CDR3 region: CATSDAQRAGYTF. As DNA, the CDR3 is TGTGCCACCAGTGATGCTCAGAGAGCTGGCTACACCTTC.

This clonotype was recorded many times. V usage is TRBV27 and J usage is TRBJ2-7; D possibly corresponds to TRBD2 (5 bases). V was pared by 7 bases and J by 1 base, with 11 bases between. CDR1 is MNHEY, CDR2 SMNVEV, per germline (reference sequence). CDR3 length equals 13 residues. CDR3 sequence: CASTTRDSYEQYF. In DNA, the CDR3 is TGTGCCAGCACCACGAGGGATTCCTACGAGCAGTACTTC.

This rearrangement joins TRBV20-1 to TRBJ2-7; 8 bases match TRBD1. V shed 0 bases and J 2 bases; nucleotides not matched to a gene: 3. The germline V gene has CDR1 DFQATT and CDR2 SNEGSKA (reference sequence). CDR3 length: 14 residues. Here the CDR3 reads CSARDRTGPYEQYF. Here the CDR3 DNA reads TGCAGTGCTAGAGATAGGACAGGGCCCTACGAGCAGTACTTC.

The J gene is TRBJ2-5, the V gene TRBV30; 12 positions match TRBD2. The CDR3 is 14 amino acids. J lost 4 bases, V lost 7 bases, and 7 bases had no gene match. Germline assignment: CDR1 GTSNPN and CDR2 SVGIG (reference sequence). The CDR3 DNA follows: TGTGCCTCAACGACTAGCGGGAGTTCAGAGACCCAGTACTTC. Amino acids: CASTTSGSSETQYF.

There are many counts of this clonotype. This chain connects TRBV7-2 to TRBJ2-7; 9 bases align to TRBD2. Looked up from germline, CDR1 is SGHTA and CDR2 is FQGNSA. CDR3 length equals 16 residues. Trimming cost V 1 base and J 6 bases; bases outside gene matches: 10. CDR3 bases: TGTGCCAGCAGCTTAGTTGCGGGAGGGCCATTTGGCGAGCAGTACTTC. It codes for CASSLVAGGPFGEQYF.

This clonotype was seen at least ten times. The CDR3 sequence: CASSYSTLQTSGEQETQYF. The CDR3 DNA follows: TGTGCCAGCAGTTACTCGACGTTACAGACTAGCGGAGAACAAGAGACCCAGTACTTC. The chain carries TRBV6-5 and TRBJ2-5; 9 nucleotides align to TRBD2. The CDR3 extends over 19 amino acids. Per the germline V gene, CDR1 is MNHEY and CDR2 is SVGAGI. V trimming: 0 bases; J trimming: 2 bases; junction bases outside the gene matches: 13.

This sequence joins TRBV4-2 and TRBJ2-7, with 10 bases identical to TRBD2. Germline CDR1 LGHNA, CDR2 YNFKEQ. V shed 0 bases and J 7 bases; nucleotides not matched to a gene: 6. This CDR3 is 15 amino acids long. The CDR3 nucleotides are TGTGCCAGCAGCCAAGATTCTAGCGGGAGTAAGGAGCAGTACTTC. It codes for CASSQDSSGSKEQYF.

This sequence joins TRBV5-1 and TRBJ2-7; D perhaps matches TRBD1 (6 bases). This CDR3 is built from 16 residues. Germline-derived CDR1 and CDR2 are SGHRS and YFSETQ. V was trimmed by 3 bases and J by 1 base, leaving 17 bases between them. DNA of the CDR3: TGCGCCAGCAGCTCCCTGGGGACACGAGTTTCCTACGAGCAGTACTTC. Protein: CASSSLGTRVSYEQYF.

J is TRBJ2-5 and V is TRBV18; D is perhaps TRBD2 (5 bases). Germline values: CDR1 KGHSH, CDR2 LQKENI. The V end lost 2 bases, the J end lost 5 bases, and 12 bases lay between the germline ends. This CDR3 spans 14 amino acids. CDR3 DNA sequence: TGTGCCAGCTCACCAAGAGGGTTCGATGAGACCCAGTACTTC. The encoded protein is CASSPRGFDETQYF.

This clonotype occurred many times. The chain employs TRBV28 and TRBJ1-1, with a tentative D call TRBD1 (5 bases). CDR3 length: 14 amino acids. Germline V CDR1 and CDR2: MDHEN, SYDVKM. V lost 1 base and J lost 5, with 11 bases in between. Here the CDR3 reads CASSLSGEGTEAFF. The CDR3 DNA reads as TGTGCCAGCAGTTTATCAGGAGAGGGGACTGAAGCTTTCTTT.

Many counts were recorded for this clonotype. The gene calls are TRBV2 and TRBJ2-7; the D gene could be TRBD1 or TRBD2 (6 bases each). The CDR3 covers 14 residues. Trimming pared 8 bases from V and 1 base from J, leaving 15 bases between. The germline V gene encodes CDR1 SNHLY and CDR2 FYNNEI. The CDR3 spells CASLRTGASYEQYF. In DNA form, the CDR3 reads TGTGCCAGCCTTCGAACGGGGGCGTCCTACGAGCAGTACTTC.

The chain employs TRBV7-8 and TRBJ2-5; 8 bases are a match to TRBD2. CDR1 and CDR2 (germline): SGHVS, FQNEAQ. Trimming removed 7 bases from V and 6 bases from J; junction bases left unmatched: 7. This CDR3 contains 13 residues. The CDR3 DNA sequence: TGTGCCAGCACACGGGAGGGCAGGCAGACCCAGTACTTC. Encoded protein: CASTREGRQTQYF.

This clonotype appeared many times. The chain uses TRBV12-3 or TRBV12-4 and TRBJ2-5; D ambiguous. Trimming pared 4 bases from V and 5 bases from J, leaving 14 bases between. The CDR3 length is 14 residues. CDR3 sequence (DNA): TGTGCCAGCAGTTGGAAAGGTATAGGGGAGACCCAGTACTTC. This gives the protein CASSWKGIGETQYF.

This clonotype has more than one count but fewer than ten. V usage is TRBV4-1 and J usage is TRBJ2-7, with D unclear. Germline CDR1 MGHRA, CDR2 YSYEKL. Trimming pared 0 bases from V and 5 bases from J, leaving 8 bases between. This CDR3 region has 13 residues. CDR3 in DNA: TGCGCCAGCAGCCAAGAGCTCAGAAACGAGCAGTACTTC. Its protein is CASSQELRNEQYF.

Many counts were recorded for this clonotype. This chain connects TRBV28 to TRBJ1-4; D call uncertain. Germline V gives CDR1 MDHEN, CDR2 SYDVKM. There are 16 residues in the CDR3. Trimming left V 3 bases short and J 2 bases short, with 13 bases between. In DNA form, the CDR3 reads TGTGCCAGCAGTTTCGCCGTCGGGGTGACTAATGAAAAACTGTTTTTT. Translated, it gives CASSFAVGVTNEKLFF.

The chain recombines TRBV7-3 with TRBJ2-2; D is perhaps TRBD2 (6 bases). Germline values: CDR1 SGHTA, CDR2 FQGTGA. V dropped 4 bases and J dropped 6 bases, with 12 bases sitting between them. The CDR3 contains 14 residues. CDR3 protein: CASSSPTSSGELFF. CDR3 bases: TGTGCCAGCAGCTCCCCGACTAGTTCCGGGGAGCTGTTTTTT.